These T cell receptor beta chains were read from a single sample in a study of blood T cell repertoires in COVID-19. Sequenced by immunoSEQ multiplex PCR; TCRdb stores in-frame clones only, minus some. The repertoire consists of 300,000 or so clones, with roughly 90% occurring once and the leading ten covering 2% to 3%. The specimen sequenced was PBMCs or T cells enriched from blood (not recorded which). The receptor source for this set is a man between 60 and 75 years old who had recovered from COVID-19. CDR3s include the opening cysteine and the closing phenylalanine or tryptophan. Fields, in order: CDR3 DNA, CDR3 protein, D gene, V gene, J gene, clone size. D genes are given only for firm matches. Clone size appears in some rows only: once, few, many, or a class for an expanded clone.

DNA: TGCGCCAGCAAGATCCCGACAGGGGGCCACAATGAGCAGTTCTTC; CDR3: CASKIPTGGHNEQFF; D: TRBD1; V: TRBV5-1; J: TRBJ2-1; size: -
DNA: TGTGCCAGCACGGACATTCTACGAGCCTCCTACAATGAGCAGTTCTTC; CDR3: CASTDILRASYNEQFF; D: -; V: TRBV27; J: TRBJ2-1; size: -
DNA: TGTGCCAGTAGTATAGATTTGGGGCTCAGTTACAATGAGCAGTTCTTC; CDR3: CASSIDLGLSYNEQFF; D: -; V: TRBV19; J: TRBJ2-1; size: -
DNA: TGTGCCAGCAGATTAGCGGGAGGAAGCCGGAGGGATGAGCAGTTCTTC; CDR3: CASRLAGGSRRDEQFF; D: TRBD2; V: TRBV6-6; J: TRBJ2-1; size: -
DNA: TGTGCCAGCAGCTCCTACCCGGGGGGCGCGGTAAACACCATATATTTT; CDR3: CASSSYPGGAVNTIYF; D: -; V: TRBV11-2; J: TRBJ1-3; size: -
DNA: TGTGCCAGCAGCTTGGCCAGTACTAGCGGGATATCCGGGGAGCTGTTTTTT; CDR3: CASSLASTSGISGELFF; D: TRBD2; V: TRBV5-6; J: TRBJ2-2; size: -
DNA: TGTGCCAGCAGCCAAGTTGGAACAGGATACTATGGCTACACCTTC; CDR3: CASSQVGTGYYGYTF; D: -; V: TRBV3-1/TRBV3-2; J: TRBJ1-2; size: -
DNA: TGTGCCAGCAGTTCTTATACAGGGGATCAGCCCCAGCATTTT; CDR3: CASSSYTGDQPQHF; D: TRBD1; V: TRBV27; J: TRBJ1-5; size: -
DNA: TGTGCCAGCAGCGGACGGGACAGCTCCTACAATGAGCAGTTCTTC; CDR3: CASSGRDSSYNEQFF; D: TRBD1; V: TRBV13; J: TRBJ2-1; size: -
DNA: TGTGCCTGGAGCCCACCCCCTCTAAACACCGGGGAGCTGTTTTTT; CDR3: CAWSPPPLNTGELFF; D: -; V: TRBV30; J: TRBJ2-2; size: -
DNA: TGTGCCAGCAGTGAAGAGTCAGGTGGCTACACCTTC; CDR3: CASSEESGGYTF; D: -; V: TRBV6-1; J: TRBJ1-2; size: -
DNA: TGTGCCAGCAGCTTGAGAAGCGGCAGGTCGAATTCACCCCTCCACTTT; CDR3: CASSLRSGRSNSPLHF; D: -; V: TRBV5-8; J: TRBJ1-6; size: -
DNA: TGTGCCAGCAGCCAACAGGGGGCCTATGAGCAGTTCTTC; CDR3: CASSQQGAYEQFF; D: TRBD1; V: TRBV5-8; J: TRBJ2-1; size: -
DNA: TGTGCCAGCAGGGACAGATACACTGAAGCTTTCTTT; CDR3: CASRDRYTEAFF; D: -; V: TRBV6-5; J: TRBJ1-1; size: once
DNA: TGTGCCAGCAGCCTATCCCTGAATCCGTACGAGCAGTACTTC; CDR3: CASSLSLNPYEQYF; D: -; V: TRBV5-4; J: TRBJ2-7; size: -
DNA: TGCGCCAGCAGCCAATTTAGGACTAGCGGGAACACAGATACGCAGTATTTT; CDR3: CASSQFRTSGNTDTQYF; D: TRBD2; V: TRBV4-3; J: TRBJ2-3; size: -
DNA: TGTGCCAGCAGCTTAGTGTCCGGTCGGGAACTGTTTTTT; CDR3: CASSLVSGRELFF; D: -; V: TRBV11-3; J: TRBJ1-4; size: -
DNA: TGTGCCAGCTCACCAGAACAGGGTAATGAAAAACTGTTTTTT; CDR3: CASSPEQGNEKLFF; D: -; V: TRBV18; J: TRBJ1-4; size: -
DNA: TGCGCCAGCAGCCCCCCAATCTACAATGAGCAGTTCTTC; CDR3: CASSPPIYNEQFF; D: -; V: TRBV4-1; J: TRBJ2-1; size: -
DNA: TGTGCCAGCAGCGCCGGGACTAGCGGGAGTTCCTACGAGCAGTACTTC; CDR3: CASSAGTSGSSYEQYF; D: TRBD2; V: TRBV5-6; J: TRBJ2-7; size: -
DNA: TGTGCCAGCTCAATCGGAGCTAGCGGGAACTCCTACGAGCAGTACTTC; CDR3: CASSIGASGNSYEQYF; D: TRBD2; V: TRBV18; J: TRBJ2-7; size: -
DNA: TGTGCCAGCAGCAGATTACCGGGGACAGAAAAACTGTTTTTT; CDR3: CASSRLPGTEKLFF; D: -; V: TRBV7-6; J: TRBJ1-4; size: -